One and the same sample provided the 32 T cell receptor beta chains below, sequenced in a study of blood T cells in healthy people across ages. Alongside a J-beta primer mix, a sample-barcoded 5' primer served in a second PCR lasting roughly 7 to 11 cycles. TCRdb used MiXCR to reprocess the 5' RACE reads, holding one entry per CDR3 protein. Of 800,000 to 1,300,000 distinct CDR3 sequences in the sample, around 25% were seen once. This sample also belongs to another study, concerning T cells of mothers and their children.

The sequenced material came from blood. The source of these receptors is a girl aged 2 to 9 in good health.

The J gene is TRBJ2-5, the V gene TRBV7-9; 8 positions match TRBD1. After removal of 5 bases from V and 14 bases from J, the junction contained 19 bases not matched to a gene. This CDR3 is 15 amino acids long. Germline V CDR1 and CDR2: SEHNR, FQNEAQ (reference sequence). The CDR3 loop is CASSTPGQAPYEQYF. The CDR3 nucleotides are TGTGCCAGCAGCACGCCGGGACAGGCCCCCTACGAGCAATACTTC.

This clonotype was seen once. The genes are TRBV3-1 and TRBJ1-2; no definite D call. V was cut by 3 bases and J by 3 bases, with 17 bases left in between. The germline gives CDR1 LGHDT, CDR2 YNNKEL (reference sequence). The CDR3 is 16 residues long. CDR3 protein: CASSHLSEVRDYGYTF. The CDR3 DNA sequence: TGTGCCAGCAGCCACCTCAGTGAGGTCCGGGACTATGGCTACACCTTC.

This clonotype was seen a handful of times. The chain uses TRBV2 and TRBJ2-5, with D uncertain. V was cut by 4 bases and J by 5 bases, with 11 bases left in between. The CDR3 is 13 amino acids. Germline loops: CDR1 SNHLY, CDR2 FYNNEI. The CDR3 bases are TGTGCCAGCAGTGTGATAGGGATCGAGACCCAGTACTTC. Amino acid sequence: CASSVIGIETQYF.

This clonotype was seen only once. The chain uses TRBV7-6 and TRBJ1-2, with D unresolved. CDR1 and CDR2 (germline): SGHVS, FNYEAQ. Trimming took 0 bases from V and 6 from J, leaving 11 bases between them. The CDR3 is 14 amino acids. CDR3 residues: CASSLAGQLDGYTF. The DNA for the CDR3 is TGTGCCAGCAGCTTAGCGGGCCAGCTCGATGGCTACACCTTC.

This chain joins TRBV14 and TRBJ2-3; D unresolved. V was trimmed by 4 bases and J by 2 bases, leaving 7 bases between them. Germline CDR1 SGHDN, CDR2 FVKESK. The CDR3 sequence is 13 residues long. The CDR3 is CASSREYTDTQYF. CDR3 DNA sequence: TGTGCCAGCAGCCGGGAATACACAGATACGCAGTATTTT.

The chain combines TRBV5-4 with TRBJ2-7; 8 bases are a match to TRBD1. Germline lookup yields CDR1 SGHNT and CDR2 YYREEE (reference sequence). The V segment lost 4 bases and the J segment 2 bases; nucleotides outside the gene matches: 8. The CDR3 runs 15 residues. The chain's CDR3 is CASSPRQGNAYEQYF. The CDR3 coding sequence is TGTGCCAGCAGCCCCCGACAGGGGAACGCCTACGAGCAGTACTTC.

The V call is TRBV12-3 or TRBV12-4, the J call TRBJ2-3; D possibly corresponds to TRBD2 (5 bases). The CDR3 covers 16 residues. V was clipped by 5 bases and J by 6 bases, with 21 bases between them. CDR3 sequence (DNA): TGTGCCAGCAGTGCCGCCGGCAGAGTGGGAGTGGATACGCAGTATTTT. It yields the protein CASSAAGRVGVDTQYF.

The sample holds a few counts of this clonotype. The chain carries TRBV28 and TRBJ1-5, with a tentative D call TRBD1 (5 bases). The CDR3 spans 14 residues. Trimming took off 3 bases at V and 9 bases at J, with 15 bases between the two ends. CDR1 MDHEN and CDR2 SYDVKM come from the germline V gene. The CDR3 DNA is TGTGCCAGCAGTTTGAGCAGGGCGGGGCGGCCCCAGCATTTT. Its protein is CASSLSRAGRPQHF.

The CDR3 coding sequence is TGTGCCAGCAGTTACGGACAGGGTGTGAAGACCCAGTACTTC. It specifies CASSYGQGVKTQYF. The chain uses TRBV6-6 and TRBJ2-5; 8 bases agree with TRBD1. V lost 2 bases to trimming and J lost 6 bases; unmatched junction nucleotides: 5. CDR3 length: 14 amino acids. Germline V gives CDR1 MNHNY, CDR2 SVGAGI (reference sequence).

V and J are TRBV7-3 and TRBJ2-1, with TRBD2 as a possible D gene (6 bases). Trimming took off 0 bases at V and 2 bases at J, with 8 bases between the two ends. Germline V gives CDR1 SGHTA, CDR2 FQGTGA. The CDR3 covers 15 residues. The CDR3 DNA is TGTGCCAGCAGCTTAACGGGGGGAACCTACAATGAGCAGTTCTTC. Translation gives CASSLTGGTYNEQFF.

This clonotype was seen more than once but under ten times. This chain uses TRBV11-2 with TRBJ2-1, with 12 nucleotides matching TRBD2. V was clipped by 2 bases and J by 2 bases; unmatched bases: 10. CDR3 length equals 19 residues. CDR1 is SGHAT and CDR2 is FQNNGV in the germline V gene. The CDR3 sequence: CASSLPLAGGPGAYNEQFF. The CDR3 bases are TGTGCCAGCAGCTTACCGCTAGCGGGGGGGCCTGGGGCCTACAATGAGCAGTTCTTC.

This clonotype showed up just a few times. The chain couples TRBV4-3 to TRBJ2-1; TRBD1 matches 8 bases. V was pared by 2 bases and J by 1 base, with 1 base of the junction left unmatched. CDR3 length: 15 amino acids. Per the germline V gene, CDR1 is LGHNA and CDR2 is YSLEER. The CDR3 region has the DNA TGCGCCAGCAGCCAAAACAGGGGGTCCTACAATGAGCAGTTCTTC. Translation: CASSQNRGSYNEQFF.

The chain recombines TRBV7-9 with TRBJ2-3; 7 nucleotides match TRBD1. The CDR3 sequence is 14 residues long. V was clipped by 5 bases and J by 4 bases; unmatched bases: 6. The V gene's germline CDR1 is SEHNR and CDR2 FQNEAQ (reference sequence). The DNA for the CDR3 is TGTGCCAGCAGCAAATCGACAGGGTCAGATACGCAGTATTTT. This sequence encodes CASSKSTGSDTQYF.

This clonotype was observed a single time. The CDR3 coding sequence is TGTGCCAGCAGCTTAGCGGAAAGAACTGAAGCTTTCTTT. Its translation is CASSLAERTEAFF. The gene calls are TRBV7-2 and TRBJ1-1; no firm D call. Trimming left V 0 bases short and J 5 bases short, with 7 bases between. The germline CDR1 and CDR2 sequences are SGHTA and FQGNSA. This CDR3 comprises 13 residues.

The J gene is TRBJ2-3, the V gene TRBV2; no definite D call. Per the germline V gene, CDR1 is SNHLY and CDR2 is FYNNEI. The CDR3 has 16 residues. V lost 0 bases and J 10 bases, leaving 20 bases between the germline ends. DNA of the CDR3: TGTGCCAGCAGTGAAGCGCCTCGAGTAGCCCAAAGCGCGCAGTATTTT. Its translation is CASSEAPRVAQSAQYF.

V gene TRBV2 combines with J gene TRBJ2-1; D perhaps matches TRBD2 (6 bases). The germline V and J ends were trimmed by 9 bases and 10 bases, with 19 bases remaining between them. This CDR3 comprises 13 residues. Germline assignment: CDR1 SNHLY and CDR2 FYNNEI. DNA of the CDR3: TGTGCCAGGAGGACTATCCTGACTCGGGAGCAGTTCTTC. Protein product: CARRTILTREQFF.

The chain is built from TRBV7-2 and TRBJ2-5, with TRBD2 matching 8 bases. The germline gives CDR1 SGHTA, CDR2 FQGNSA. The trim removed 0 bases at V and 4 bases at J, leaving 10 bases unmatched. CDR3 size: 17 residues. CDR3 coding DNA: TGTGCCAGCAGCTTAGCTTCCGCGGGGGGACTGCGAGAGACCCAGTACTTC. This sequence encodes CASSLASAGGLRETQYF.

This sequence joins TRBV4-1 and TRBJ2-5, with a possible D match to TRBD1 (5 bases). Germline assignment: CDR1 MGHRA and CDR2 YSYEKL. V lost 4 bases, J lost 5 bases, and 14 bases lay in between. This CDR3 contains 14 residues. CDR3 amino acids: CASSPRAPGETQYF. The CDR3 bases are TGCGCCAGCAGCCCTCGGGCCCCAGGGGAGACCCAGTACTTC.

This clonotype occurred a few times. The chain has TRBV11-3 and TRBJ2-5; D gene ambiguous. This CDR3 comprises 14 residues. Per the germline V gene, CDR1 is SGHNT and CDR2 is YENEEA. Trimming pared 1 base from V and 2 bases from J, leaving 8 bases between. The CDR3 DNA reads TGTGCCAGCAGCTTAGCTGTGGAGCAAGAGACCCAGTACTTC. Its translation is CASSLAVEQETQYF.

This clonotype was observed a few times. Here the CDR3 reads CASSYGLYTGELFF. The DNA for the CDR3 is TGTGCCAGCAGTTACGGACTGTACACCGGGGAGCTGTTTTTT. This rearrangement joins TRBV6-2 or TRBV6-3 to TRBJ2-2, with a possible D match to TRBD2 (5 bases). This CDR3 spans 14 amino acids. Trimming removed 2 bases at V and 3 bases at J, with 7 bases between. Germline V gene data show CDR1 as MNHEY and CDR2 as SVGEGT.

The V and J genes are TRBV12-3 or TRBV12-4 and TRBJ2-4; D possibly corresponds to TRBD1 (6 bases). V shed 5 bases and J shed 1 base, with 12 bases lying between them. The length of the CDR3 is 15 residues. CDR3 in amino acids: CASSPTGWAKNIQYF. CDR3 coding DNA: TGTGCCAGCAGTCCGACAGGTTGGGCCAAAAACATTCAGTACTTC.

This clonotype was seen a few times. One junction end does not reproduce the germline sequence, and a read error may be involved. The chain is built from TRBV24-1 and TRBJ2-2; 7 nucleotides align to TRBD2. The CDR3 runs 16 residues. The germline V gene has CDR1 KGHDR and CDR2 SFDVKD. CDR3 nucleotides: TGTGCCACCAGTGATTTAGGCGGGAGTGGCACCGGGGAGCTGTTCTTT. Translating gives CATSDLGGSGTGELFF.

This clonotype was found a few times. The chain employs TRBV5-1 and TRBJ2-3; 8 positions agree with TRBD1. Trimming took 0 bases from V and 6 from J; bases not matched to a gene: 9. The CDR3 sequence is 16 residues long. Germline CDR1 reads SGHRS; CDR2 reads YFSETQ. The CDR3 sequence is CASSLETDRVGDTQYF. CDR3 DNA sequence: TGCGCCAGCAGCTTGGAGACGGACAGGGTCGGCGATACGCAGTATTTT.

This chain connects TRBV6-5 to TRBJ2-7; 10 bases line up with TRBD2. V gave up 8 bases and J gave up 3 bases; unmatched junction bases: 10. Germline V gene lookup returns CDR1 MNHEY and CDR2 SVGAGI. This CDR3 region has 15 residues. CDR3 residues: CASAIIAGGHYEQYF. CDR3 DNA: TGTGCCAGCGCAATAATAGCGGGAGGACACTACGAGCAGTACTTC.

This clonotype was recorded a few times. The chain carries TRBV29-1 and TRBJ1-3, with D unclear. Germline loops: CDR1 SQVTM, CDR2 ANQGSEA. The length of the CDR3 is 13 residues. The V end was cut by 2 bases, the J end by 4 bases, with 9 bases between. The CDR3 DNA is TGCAGCGTTGAATCCCCTGAGGGAAACACCATATATTTT. As protein: CSVESPEGNTIYF.

The genes are TRBV7-2 and TRBJ2-2; D gene unclear. V was pared by 5 bases and J by 4 bases, with 14 bases between. The CDR3 totals 15 residues. Germline lookup yields CDR1 SGHTA and CDR2 FQGNSA. CDR3 sequence: CASSLRSSFTGELFF. The DNA for the CDR3 is TGTGCCAGCAGCCTAAGGTCATCTTTCACCGGGGAGCTGTTTTTT.

There are a few counts of this clonotype. The rearrangement uses TRBV29-1 and TRBJ1-3; D gene uncertain. Germline V gene lookup returns CDR1 SQVTM and CDR2 ANQGSEA. Deletions cut 8 bases from V and 2 bases from J, with 7 bases between. CDR3 length: 11 amino acids. This CDR3 reads CSIGAGNTIYF. The CDR3 DNA sequence: TGCAGCATCGGGGCTGGAAACACCATATATTTT.

This clonotype was counted only a few times. The V gene is TRBV21-1, the J gene TRBJ1-2. TRBV21-1 is described as a pseudogene. CDR3 length equals 12 residues. CDR3 nucleotides: TGTGCCAGCAGCAAAGCCTCCAACGGCTACACCTTC. This sequence encodes CASSKASNGYTF.

This clonotype was counted a few times. The chain employs TRBV11-3 and TRBJ2-1; D unresolved. Germline V gives CDR1 SGHNT, CDR2 YENEEA. This CDR3 contains 14 residues. Trimming stripped 5 bases from V and 6 bases from J, with 14 bases between. The CDR3 spells CASSPRVSGNEQFF. The CDR3 DNA follows: TGTGCCAGCAGCCCGAGAGTTTCGGGCAATGAGCAGTTCTTC. Filled out from reference TRBV11-3 and TRBJ2-1, the complete variable domain reads EAGVVQSPRYKIIEKKQPVAFWCNPISGHNTLYWYLQNLGQGPELLIRYENEEAVDDSQLPKDRFSAERLKGVDSTLKIQPAELGDSAVYLCASSPRVSGNEQFFGPGTRLTVL.

In its sample, this clonotype was seen a few times. This chain links TRBV7-9 with TRBJ1-2; D might be TRBD1 (5 bases). Germline CDR1 and CDR2: SEHNR and FQNEAQ (reference sequence). CDR3 length: 15 residues. The germline V and J ends were trimmed by 0 bases and 2 bases, with 10 bases remaining between them. CDR3 protein: CASSLAMTANYGYTF. The DNA for the CDR3 is TGTGCCAGCAGCTTAGCGATGACAGCCAACTATGGCTACACCTTC. Filled out from reference TRBV7-9 and TRBJ1-2, the complete variable domain reads DTGVSQNPRHKITKRGQNVTFRCDPISEHNRLYWYRQTLGQGPEFLTYFQNEAQLEKSRLLSDRFSAERPKGSFSTLEIQRTEQGDSAMYLCASSLAMTANYGYTFGSGTRLTVV.

As for this clonotype: An end of the junction does not agree with germline; a read error may underlie this. The chain combines TRBV13 with TRBJ1-3, with 9 bases lining up with TRBD1. CDR1 and CDR2 from the germline V gene are PRHDT and FYEKMQ (reference sequence). The CDR3 loop spans 14 amino acids. CDR3 region: CASSRDREGSTIYF. In DNA form, the CDR3 reads TGTGCCAGCAGCAGGGACAGGGAAGGAAGCACCATATATTTT.

The chain joins TRBV25-1 to TRBJ1-1; D is unresolved. CDR3 length equals 12 residues. Trimming cost V 6 bases and J 1 base, with 6 bases left between them. Germline V gene sequence: CDR1 MGHDK, CDR2 SYGVNS. This CDR3 is CASRWENTEAFF. In nucleotides, the CDR3 is TGTGCCAGCAGGTGGGAGAACACTGAAGCTTTCTTT.